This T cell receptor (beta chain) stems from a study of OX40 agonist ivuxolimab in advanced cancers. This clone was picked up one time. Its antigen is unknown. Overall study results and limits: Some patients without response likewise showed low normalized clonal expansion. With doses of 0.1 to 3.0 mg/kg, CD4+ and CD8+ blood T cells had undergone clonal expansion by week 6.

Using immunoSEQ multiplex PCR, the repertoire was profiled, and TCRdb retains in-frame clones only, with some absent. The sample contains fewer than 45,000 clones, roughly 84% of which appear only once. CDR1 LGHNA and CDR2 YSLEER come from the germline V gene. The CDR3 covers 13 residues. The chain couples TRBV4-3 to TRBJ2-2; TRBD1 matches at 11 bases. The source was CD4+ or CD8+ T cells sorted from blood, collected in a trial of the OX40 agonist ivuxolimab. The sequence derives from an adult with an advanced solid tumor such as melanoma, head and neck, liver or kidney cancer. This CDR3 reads CPRGQGVDGELFF. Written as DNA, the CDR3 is TGCCCACGGGGACAGGGGGTCGACGGGGAGCTGTTTTTT.